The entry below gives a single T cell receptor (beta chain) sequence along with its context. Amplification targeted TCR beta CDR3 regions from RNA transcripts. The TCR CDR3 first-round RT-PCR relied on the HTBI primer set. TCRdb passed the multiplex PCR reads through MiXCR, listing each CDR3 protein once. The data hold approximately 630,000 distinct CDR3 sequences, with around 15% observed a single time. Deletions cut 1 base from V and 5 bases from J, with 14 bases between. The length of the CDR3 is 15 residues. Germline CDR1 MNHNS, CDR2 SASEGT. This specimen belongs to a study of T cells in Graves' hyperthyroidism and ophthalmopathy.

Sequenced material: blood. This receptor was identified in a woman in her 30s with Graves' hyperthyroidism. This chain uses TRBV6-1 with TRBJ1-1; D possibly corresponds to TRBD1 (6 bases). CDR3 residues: CASSEGKVRGTEAFF. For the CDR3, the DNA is TGTGCCAGCAGTGAAGGGAAGGTCAGGGGAACTGAAGCTTTCTTT.